The rows below give T cell receptor beta chains drawn from one sample of a study of control samples from healthy donors and cancer patients. Using immunoSEQ multiplex PCR, the repertoire was profiled, and TCRdb retains in-frame clones only, with some absent. The table has 150,000 or so clones, 85% to 90% seen once. Sequenced material: blood. The receptors here all came from a man aged 18 to 29 in good health. Both conserved end residues are part of each CDR3. The D gene is left open where the match is weak. Clone size appears in some rows only: once, few, many, or a class for an expanded clone.

clone_size	d_call	v_call	j_call	cdr3_aa	cdr3_nt
.	.	TRBV6-1	TRBJ1-2	CASSVATGDHNYGYTF	TGTGCCAGCAGTGTTGCAACAGGAGACCATAACTATGGCTACACCTTC
.	TRBD1	TRBV9	TRBJ1-2	CASSGYSWTGENGYTF	TGTGCCAGCAGCGGCTATTCCTGGACAGGGGAGAATGGCTACACCTTC
.	.	TRBV28	TRBJ2-7	CASSRRDLSSYEQYF	TGTGCCAGCAGCCGCCGGGACTTAAGCTCCTACGAGCAGTACTTC
.	TRBD1	TRBV28	TRBJ1-5	CASSAVTGVQPQHF	TGTGCCAGCAGCGCGGTGACAGGGGTTCAGCCCCAGCATTTT
.	TRBD2	TRBV11-2	TRBJ2-5	CASNIAGGVETQYF	TGTGCCAGCAACATAGCGGGGGGCGTCGAGACCCAGTACTTC
once	TRBD1	TRBV19	TRBJ1-6	CASKRDRYNSPLHF	TGTGCCAGTAAAAGGGACAGATATAATTCACCCCTCCACTTT
.	TRBD2	TRBV5-4	TRBJ2-1	CASSLSGGLNNEQFF	TGTGCCAGCAGCCTTAGCGGGGGGCTGAACAATGAGCAGTTCTTC
once	.	TRBV24-1	TRBJ1-1	CATSDSATPASTEAFF	TGTGCCACCAGTGATTCGGCCACCCCAGCGAGTACTGAAGCTTTCTTT
.	.	TRBV3-1/TRBV3-2	TRBJ1-2	CASSQGWNYGYTF	TGTGCCAGCAGCCAAGGCTGGAACTATGGCTACACCTTC
.	.	TRBV7-8	TRBJ2-1	CASSYTLEGGPHSSYNEQFF	TGTGCCAGCAGCTACACGTTGGAGGGGGGCCCACACTCCTCCTACAATGAGCAGTTCTTC
.	TRBD1	TRBV4-3	TRBJ2-1	CASSPSQGASYNEQFF	TGCGCCAGCAGCCCCTCCCAGGGGGCATCCTACAATGAGCAGTTCTTC
.	TRBD2	TRBV20-1	TRBJ2-2	CSASPGLAGPTGELFF	TGCAGTGCTAGTCCCGGACTAGCGGGACCCACCGGGGAGCTGTTTTTT
few	.	TRBV18	TRBJ1-5	CASSPGPRNQPQHF	TGTGCCAGCTCACCCGGACCGCGCAATCAGCCCCAGCATTTT
.	.	TRBV6-2/TRBV6-3	TRBJ2-2	CASSYVAGSTGELFF	TGTGCCAGCAGTTACGTGGCAGGGTCCACCGGGGAGCTGTTTTTT
.	.	TRBV7-3	TRBJ2-5	CASSLVGGETQYF	TGTGCCAGCAGCTTAGTTGGGGGGGAGACCCAGTACTTC
few	TRBD2	TRBV9	TRBJ2-3	CASSVRTSVEDTQYF	TGTGCCAGCAGCGTACGGACTAGCGTGGAAGATACGCAGTATTTT
.	.	TRBV12-3/TRBV12-4	TRBJ2-5	CASSLWQETQYF	TGTGCCAGCAGTTTATGGCAAGAGACCCAGTACTTC
.	TRBD1	TRBV2	TRBJ1-5	CATRTGSNQPQHF	TGTGCCACCAGGACAGGGAGCAATCAGCCCCAGCATTTT
.	.	TRBV27	TRBJ2-7	CASGWGEQYF	TGTGCCAGCGGTTGGGGCGAGCAGTACTTC
.	TRBD1	TRBV5-1	TRBJ2-2	CASSLGQGAGELFF	TGCGCCAGCAGCCTAGGACAGGGGGCCGGGGAGCTGTTTTTT
.	.	TRBV24-1	TRBJ1-5	CATSLGSHQPQHF	TGTGCCACCTCCTTAGGGTCTCATCAGCCCCAGCATTTT
.	TRBD2	TRBV12-5	TRBJ2-7	CASGLVRRGGPYGEQYF	TGTGCTAGTGGTTTGGTACGACGCGGGGGACCCTATGGGGAGCAGTACTTC
.	.	TRBV9	TRBJ2-1	CASSVAGRSYNEQFF	TGTGCCAGCAGCGTTGCGGGTAGGTCCTACAATGAGCAGTTCTTC
.	.	TRBV7-2	TRBJ2-2	CASSSLGGTGELFF	TGTGCCAGCAGCTCCCTCGGGGGAACCGGGGAGCTGTTTTTT
.	.	TRBV5-5	TRBJ1-2	CASSSRVGTTYGYTF	TGTGCCAGCAGCTCGAGAGTCGGGACAACCTATGGCTACACCTTC
once	.	TRBV18	TRBJ2-1	CASSSQGGGNNEQFF	TGTGCCAGCTCATCTCAGGGGGGGGGAAACAATGAGCAGTTCTTC
few	TRBD1	TRBV5-1	TRBJ2-2	CASNEGAAGELFF	TGCGCCAGCAACGAGGGGGCGGCCGGGGAGCTGTTTTTT
.	TRBD1	TRBV19	TRBJ2-3	CASNTGVPTDTQYF	TGTGCCAGCAACACAGGGGTCCCCACAGATACGCAGTATTTT
.	TRBD1	TRBV7-9	TRBJ2-7	CASSASRDRPYF	TGTGCCAGCAGCGCCAGCCGGGACAGGCCGTACTTC
.	TRBD2	TRBV7-2	TRBJ2-7	CASSLSGESSYEQYF	TGTGCCAGCAGCCTCAGCGGGGAAAGCTCCTACGAGCAGTACTTC
.	.	TRBV14	TRBJ2-3	CASSQEAVGTDTQYF	TGTGCCAGCAGCCAGGAGGCGGTCGGCACAGATACGCAGTATTTT
.	.	TRBV3-1/TRBV3-2	TRBJ2-1	CASSLGSNNEQFF	TGTGCCAGCAGCCTTGGGAGTAACAATGAGCAGTTCTTC
.	TRBD1	TRBV9	TRBJ1-2	CASSEGQTRSGYTF	TGTGCCAGCAGCGAGGGACAGACCCGATCTGGCTACACCTTC
.	.	TRBV9	TRBJ1-3	CASSVVGGFEENTIYF	TGTGCCAGCAGCGTAGTAGGAGGTTTTGAGGAGAACACCATATATTTT
.	TRBD1	TRBV13	TRBJ1-1	CASSHQGGGTEAFF	TGTGCCAGCAGCCATCAGGGGGGTGGCACTGAAGCTTTCTTT
.	TRBD1	TRBV9	TRBJ1-1	CASGDRVNTEAFF	TGTGCCAGCGGAGACAGGGTGAACACTGAAGCTTTCTTT
.	.	TRBV7-2	TRBJ1-5	CASSLRDTGNQPQHF	TGTGCCAGCAGCTTAAGGGACACGGGTAATCAGCCCCAGCATTTT
.	TRBD2	TRBV2	TRBJ2-5	CASSEIGSGVVYF	TGTGCCAGCAGTGAAATTGGTAGCGGGGTGGTGTACTTC
.	.	TRBV4-1	TRBJ1-2	CASGFGGARGYTF	TGCGCCAGCGGGTTCGGGGGCGCGCGGGGCTACACCTTC
once	TRBD1	TRBV5-1	TRBJ1-2	CASSLDWDRGDGYTF	TGCGCCAGCAGCTTGGATTGGGACAGGGGCGATGGCTACACCTTC
.	TRBD1	TRBV15	TRBJ2-5	CATSRDRGETQYF	TGTGCCACCTCCAGGGACAGAGGGGAGACCCAGTACTTC
.	.	TRBV28	TRBJ2-7	CASSLAGHLPYEQYF	TGTGCCAGCAGTTTGGCGGGACACCTCCCCTACGAGCAGTACTTC
.	.	TRBV7-8	TRBJ2-7	CASSQGRDSLGYEQYF	TGTGCCAGCAGCCAAGGCCGGGACTCTCTTGGCTACGAGCAGTACTTC
.	.	TRBV28	TRBJ1-5	CASSLLTSGNQPQHF	TGTGCCAGCAGTTTATTAACCAGCGGCAATCAGCCCCAGCATTTT
once	TRBD1	TRBV29-1	TRBJ1-3	CSARDSGNTIYF	TGCAGCGCCCGGGACAGTGGGAACACCATATATTTT
.	TRBD1	TRBV5-1	TRBJ2-2	CASSLNTGQGDTGELFF	TGCGCCAGCAGCTTAAATACGGGACAGGGGGACACCGGGGAGCTGTTTTTT
.	.	TRBV27	TRBJ2-1	CASSLRPSSHNEQFF	TGTGCCAGCAGTTTACGTCCTTCATCCCACAATGAGCAGTTCTTC
.	TRBD1	TRBV4-2	TRBJ2-7	CASSHGTGAYEQYF	TGTGCCAGCAGCCATGGGACAGGGGCCTACGAGCAGTACTTC
.	TRBD1	TRBV20-1	TRBJ2-3	CSANGQGAWYF	TGCAGTGCCAACGGACAGGGGGCTTGGTATTTT
.	.	TRBV7-9	TRBJ1-4	CASSETGRNEKLFF	TGTGCCAGCAGCGAGACAGGTCGAAATGAAAAACTGTTTTTT
.	TRBD2	TRBV19	TRBJ2-1	CASSARTSRQFF	TGTGCCAGTAGTGCTCGGACTAGCCGGCAGTTCTTC